This paragraph covers one T cell receptor beta chain sequence. The antigen it binds to is not known. No base-level quality is on record; no much larger clone is a single base apart. This specimen comes from a study of CD8+ T cells in alopecia areata (dated by TCRdb to 2016 to 2019). In terms of the full investigation: The treated patients took part in an open-label pilot trial in which moderate-to-severe alopecia areata was treated with oral tofacitinib at 5 to 10 mg twice daily. Tofacitinib was administered for 6 to 18 months, and 6 months of follow-up off drug were then conducted to assess delayed response and recurrence. RNA came from the PAXgene miRNA kit for fixed scalp, the miRNeasy kit for PBMCs, and the RNeasy kit for mouse skin. Clonality in the scalp was compared among normal scalp (n=4), patchy alopecia areata scalp (n=8), and alopecia totalis/universalis scalp (n=8). In treated patients, disease severity was measured using the SALT score, which gives the percentage of scalp surface area affected. Biopsies were taken from tofacitinib-treated patients at baseline and at 4 and 24 weeks of treatment, and a later scalp biopsy was taken in several of the tofacitinib-treated patients. TCRbeta CDR3 regions were amplified by immunoSEQ multiplex PCR with 35 Vbeta forward and 13 Jbeta reverse primers. To study T cell clonal expansion in alopecia areata, the researchers applied high-throughput TCRbeta sequencing to both the C3H/HeJ mouse model and human patients. Human TCRbeta sequencing covered scalp tissue and sorted CD4+ and CD8+ peripheral blood T cells from patchy and totalis/universalis alopecia areata patients and healthy controls. The full study reports these points: With tofacitinib, both scalp clonality and the number of expanded CD8+ clones among the top 100 scalp clones went down significantly. Compared with normal scalp, lesional scalp, particularly in alopecia totalis/universalis, had higher clonality and more expanded CD8+ clones, which suggests antigenic drive. During tofacitinib treatment, many expanded lesional clones remained in scalp and blood, and this persistence may partly explain relapse after treatment is stopped. Because the treated cohort was small and had only one nonresponder, larger studies are needed to examine links between baseline CD8+ expansion and response. Unlike mouse skin, which is dominated by gammadelta T cells, normal human skin has resident alphabeta T cells that are also sequenced, and this complicates analysis of the scalp TCR repertoire. Compared with mice, TCR sequences shared between patients were less clear, possibly partly because of HLA diversity across the patient population.

The method behind the library was the immunoSEQ multiplex PCR assay. To provide template for TCR sequencing, every sample had RNA extracted and reverse transcribed into cDNA. SuperScript III was used to make first-strand cDNA, primed with a 2:1 mix of oligo-dT and random hexamers. Amplification bias was assessed with a synthetic immune receptor repertoire, and residual bias was removed computationally. In the paper's pipeline: After raw reads were preprocessed to remove errors, the CDR3 was defined following IMGT conventions as running from the conserved cysteine to phenylalanine. Clonality was computed as 1 minus the Shannon entropy, with the entropy normalized by log2 of the number of productive unique TCRs. CD4 or CD8 identity of scalp clones was inferred by cross-referencing scalp TCRbeta sequences with sorted blood CD4 and CD8 repertoires. TCRdb stores this immuneACCESS table with in-frame sequences only. Part of the clones is absent; in the studies checked, under half of the shortfall reflects unresolved V genes, and no reason is known for the rest. For V, J and clone size, that table is used; D and trimming come from the DNA. The sample records roughly 200,000 clones, over 40% of which are singletons. The ten biggest clones cover about 2.6% of the sample.

The sample's treatment or condition label, decoded: oral pan-JAK inhibitor, 5-10 mg twice daily. Lesional scalp punch biopsies and peripheral blood were obtained from alopecia areata patients. PBMCs were separated by density centrifugation and stained for CD3, CD4 and CD8, after which CD4+ and CD8+ T cells were sorted on a FACSAria. The sample in question was CD4+ T cells sorted from blood, obtained at roughly week 36, from a patient treated with tofacitinib. This TCR came from a human donor with alopecia areata.

The CDR3 here reads CASSPRTSRDNEQFF. The DNA sequence follows: TGCGCCAGCAGCCCCCGGACTAGCAGAGACAATGAGCAGTTCTTC. The chain employs TRBV5-1 and TRBJ2-1, with TRBD2 identical over 8 junction bases. Its CDR3 holds 15 amino acids, cysteine through phenylalanine. Kept here is only the CDR3 DNA, which spans 45 bases and is read in frame from base 1. Per the germline V gene, SGHRS is the CDR1 and YFSETQ is the CDR2. V lost 4 bases and J lost 5 bases, and the count of bases not matched to a germline gene is 8.